The clone carrying this T cell receptor beta chain has a count of ten or more. Its specificity is not known. The data are from a study of molecular identifiers for immune sequencing clone quantification. It was with previously described methods and listed TCR primers that bulk TCR libraries were made. TCRdb reanalysed the PCR reads using MiXCR and keeps one entry per CDR3 protein. The repertoire holds about 68,000 distinct CDR3 sequences, with 18% as singletons. Naive CD8 T cells were sorted, and the gate applied was CD8+CD4-CCR7+CD45RA+. General observations from the study: Clones that exceeded 20 RNA copies held over 97% of effector molecules, yet under 1% in naive cells.

CDR3 size: 14 residues. V lost 6 bases to trimming and J lost 4 bases; unmatched junction nucleotides: 9. The germline CDR1 and CDR2 sequences are MNHEY and SMNVEV (reference sequence). The sequence was collected from a human donor in good health. Some libraries in this study had Jurkat cell RNA spiked in. J is TRBJ2-7 and V is TRBV27; 7 positions agree with TRBD1. Input material: naive CD8+ T cells from blood, with Jurkat cell RNA spiked in. Noted subset: FACS-sorted CD8+CD4-CCR7+CD45RA+ naive T cells. The CDR3 DNA reads TGTGCCAGCAGCTTACTGGCAGGGGGTTACGAGCAGTACTTC. Translation: CASSLLAGGYEQYF.